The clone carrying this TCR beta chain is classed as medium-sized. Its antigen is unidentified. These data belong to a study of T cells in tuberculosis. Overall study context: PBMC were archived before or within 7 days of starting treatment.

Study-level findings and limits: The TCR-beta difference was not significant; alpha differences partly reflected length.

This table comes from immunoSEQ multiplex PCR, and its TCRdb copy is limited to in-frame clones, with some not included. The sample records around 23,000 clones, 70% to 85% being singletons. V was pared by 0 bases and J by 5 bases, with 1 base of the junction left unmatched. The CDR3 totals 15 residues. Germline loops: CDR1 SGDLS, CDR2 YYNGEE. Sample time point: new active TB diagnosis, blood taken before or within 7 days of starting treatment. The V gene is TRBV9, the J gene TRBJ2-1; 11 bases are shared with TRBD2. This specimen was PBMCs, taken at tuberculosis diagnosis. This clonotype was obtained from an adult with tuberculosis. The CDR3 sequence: CASSVETSGDNEQFF. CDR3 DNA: TGTGCCAGCAGCGTAGAGACTAGCGGGGACAATGAGCAGTTCTTC.